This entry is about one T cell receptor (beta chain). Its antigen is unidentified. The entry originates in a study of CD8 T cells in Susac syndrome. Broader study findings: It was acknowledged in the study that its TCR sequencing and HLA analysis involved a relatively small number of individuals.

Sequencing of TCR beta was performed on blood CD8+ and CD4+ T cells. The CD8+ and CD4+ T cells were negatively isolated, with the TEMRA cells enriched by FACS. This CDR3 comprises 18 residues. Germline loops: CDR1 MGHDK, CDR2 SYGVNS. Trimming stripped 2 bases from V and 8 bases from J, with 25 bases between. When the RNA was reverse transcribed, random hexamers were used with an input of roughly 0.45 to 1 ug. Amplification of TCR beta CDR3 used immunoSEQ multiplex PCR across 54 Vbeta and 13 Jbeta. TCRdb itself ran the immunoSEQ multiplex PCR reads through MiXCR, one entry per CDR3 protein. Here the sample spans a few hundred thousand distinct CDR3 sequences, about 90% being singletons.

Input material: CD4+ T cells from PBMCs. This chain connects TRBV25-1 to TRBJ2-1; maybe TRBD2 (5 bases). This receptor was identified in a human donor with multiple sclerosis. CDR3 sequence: CASSETLSGKLSGDEQFF. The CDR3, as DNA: TGTGCCAGCAGTGAAACCCTCTCGGGGAAACTCTCTGGGGATGAGCAGTTCTTC.